The 15 T cell receptor beta chains listed next were all sequenced from one sample in a study of blood T cell repertoires in COVID-19. Assay: immunoSEQ multiplex PCR; the TCRdb copy retains only in-frame clones and omits some. The data hold around 40,000 clones, with 75% to 95% observed a single time. The sequenced sample was peripheral blood. The receptors were gathered from a woman of 80 years or more with acute or convalescent COVID-19.

This clone was found once. The chain has TRBV19 and TRBJ2-5; weak D call: TRBD2 (6 bases). Trimming took 2 bases from V and 2 from J, leaving 9 bases between them. Germline CDR1 LNHDA, CDR2 SQIVND (reference sequence). The CDR3 loop spans 14 amino acids. The CDR3 DNA reads as TGTGCCAGTAGTATAACGGGAGTTCAAGAGACCCAGTACTTC. It translates to CASSITGVQETQYF. The full variable domain, in which reference TRBV19 and TRBJ2-5 provide the parts outside the CDR3, is DGGITQSPKYLFRKEGQNVTLSCEQNLNHDAMYWYRQDPGQGLRLIYYSQIVNDFQKGDIAEGYSVSREKKESFPLTVTSAQKNPTAFYLCASSITGVQETQYFGPGTRLLVL.

This chain links TRBV7-2 with TRBJ2-5; 10 bases align to TRBD2. The CDR3 is 17 residues long. From germline, CDR1 is SGHTA and CDR2 FQGNSA. Unmatched junction bases numbered 13, after V lost 5 bases and J lost 4 bases. This CDR3 is CASSLGAQRGGRETQYF. The CDR3 nucleotides read TGTGCCAGCAGCCTGGGGGCCCAGCGGGGGGGCCGAGAGACCCAGTACTTC.

The J gene is TRBJ1-3, the V gene TRBV5-6; the D gene is possibly TRBD1 (6 bases). The V end lost 4 bases, the J end lost 8 bases, and 16 bases lay between the germline ends. The CDR3 sequence is 14 residues long. From germline, CDR1 is SGHDT and CDR2 YYEEEE. Here the CDR3 DNA reads TGTGCCAGCAGCCCAGACAGGCTCTCGGACACCATATATTTT. This encodes CASSPDRLSDTIYF.

Turning to this clone: One end of the junction is discordant with germline, which a read error may explain. The rearrangement links TRBV15 to TRBJ2-3; 7 bases map to TRBD1. From germline, CDR1 is LNHNV and CDR2 YYDKDF (reference sequence). The CDR3 covers 14 residues. The CDR3 DNA sequence: TGTGCCACCAGCAGAGATTCCTACGGGACAGCGGCGGATTTT. Translation gives CATSRDSYGTAADF. Variable domain in full (rest from reference TRBV15 and TRBJ2-3): DAMVIQNPRYQVTQFGKPVTLSCSQTLNHNVMYWYQQKSSQAPKLLFHYYDKDFNNEADTPDNFQSRRPNTSFCFLDIRSPGLGDTAMYLCATSRDSYGTAADFGPGTRLTVL.

The rearrangement joins TRBV12-5 to TRBJ1-6, with TRBD1 as a possible D gene (5 bases). This CDR3 has 16 amino acids. Trimming left V 0 bases short and J 10 bases short, with 16 bases between. Germline V CDR1 and CDR2: LGHNT, FRNRAP. The CDR3 DNA follows: TGTGCTAGTGGTTTGGTATCCGGGGGTGTTCGGTCACCCCTCCACTTT. Its protein is CASGLVSGGVRSPLHF.

The genes are TRBV19 and TRBJ1-1; tentatively, D is TRBD1 (5 bases). V was shortened by 3 bases and J by 4 bases, with 12 bases between the two germline ends. Germline values: CDR1 LNHDA, CDR2 SQIVND (reference sequence). CDR3 length: 14 residues. The CDR3 sequence: CASSMKGGVTEAFF. CDR3 bases: TGTGCCAGTAGTATGAAGGGAGGGGTCACTGAAGCTTTCTTT.

The CDR3 bases are TGTGCCAGCAGCCCCGCCACCGGGACTGCAGCCAAAAACATTCAGTACTTC. It translates to CASSPATGTAAKNIQYF. The rearrangement links TRBV14 to TRBJ2-4; tentative D call: TRBD2 (6 bases). The germline V gene encodes CDR1 SGHDN and CDR2 FVKESK. V shed 4 bases and J shed 0 bases, with 16 bases lying between them. The CDR3 length is 17 residues.

The chain carries TRBV7-3 and TRBJ2-2, with TRBD2 matching over 10 bases. Germline V gene sequence: CDR1 SGHTA, CDR2 FQGTGA. Losses at the gene ends were 2 bases for V and 4 bases for J; bases not matched to a gene: 4. The CDR3 covers 16 residues. Written as DNA, the CDR3 is TGTGCCAGCAGCTTACTAGCGGGGGTAGGCACCGGGGAGCTGTTTTTT. Its translation is CASSLLAGVGTGELFF.

The chain links TRBV2 to TRBJ2-1, with TRBD2 matching over 11 bases. CDR1 and CDR2 (germline): SNHLY, FYNNEI. The junction had 1 base not matched to a gene; V was cut back by 3 bases and J by 9 bases. There are 13 residues in the CDR3. This CDR3 is CASSEGLAAEQFF. CDR3 coding DNA: TGTGCCAGCAGTGAGGGACTAGCGGCTGAGCAGTTCTTC.

This clone has only one observation. This sequence joins TRBV19 and TRBJ2-5; 8 bases align to TRBD1. Germline trimming cut 10 bases from V and 6 bases from J; bases unmatched to any gene: 7. The CDR3 length is 12 residues. Germline CDR1 reads LNHDA; CDR2 reads SQIVND (reference sequence). In nucleotides, the CDR3 is TGTGCCACTACAGGGGGTAAAAAGACCCAGTACTTC. Its translation: CATTGGKKTQYF.

The rearrangement uses TRBV5-1 and TRBJ1-2; D perhaps matches TRBD1 (6 bases). This CDR3 has 13 amino acids. Germline V lookup: CDR1 SGHRS, CDR2 YFSETQ. Trimming pared 5 bases from V and 3 bases from J, leaving 11 bases between. CDR3 sequence (DNA): TGCGCCAGCAGGAGGGGGTTGGACTATGGCTACACCTTC. This codes for CASRRGLDYGYTF.

This chain links TRBV5-1 with TRBJ2-7; D might be TRBD2 (6 bases). Trimming cost V 0 bases and J 6 bases, with 16 bases left between them. This CDR3 is 15 amino acids long. CDR1 is SGHRS, CDR2 YFSETQ, per germline. In nucleotides, the CDR3 is TGCGCCAGCAGCTTGGCCCCCGGGGGTAGCGCCGAGCAGTACTTC. It yields the protein CASSLAPGGSAEQYF.

V and J are TRBV29-1 and TRBJ1-2; 11 bases are shared with TRBD1. Trimming took 5 bases from V and 2 from J; bases not matched to a gene: 7. The V gene's germline CDR1 is SQVTM and CDR2 ANQGSEA. The CDR3 is 15 amino acids. The CDR3 nucleotides are TGCAGCGTTCCAGCCGGGACAGGGGGAAACTATGGCTACACCTTC. Encoded protein: CSVPAGTGGNYGYTF.

A single count supports this clone. The J gene is TRBJ1-1, the V gene TRBV2; D not certain. Germline CDR1 is SNHLY and CDR2 is FYNNEI. V was pared by 6 bases and J by 3 bases, with 11 bases between. This CDR3 has 13 residues. The CDR3 here is CASRRSVYTEAFF. CDR3 nucleotide sequence: TGTGCCAGCAGGCGGAGTGTGTACACTGAAGCTTTCTTT. The variable domain in full, completed from reference TRBV2 and TRBJ1-1, reads EPEVTQTPSHQVTQMGQEVILRCVPISNHLYFYWYRQILGQKVEFLVSFYNNEISEKSEIFDDQFSVERPDGSNFTLKIRSTKLEDSAMYFCASRRSVYTEAFFGQGTRLTVV.

The gene calls are TRBV11-1 and TRBJ1-1, with D possibly being TRBD1 (5 bases). Per germline, CDR1 SGHAT and CDR2 FQDESV (reference sequence). There are 15 residues in the CDR3. The V and J ends lost 5 bases and 4 bases respectively, with 17 bases between them. The CDR3 sequence: CASSATTWGGTEAFF. The DNA of the CDR3 is TGTGCCAGCAGCGCAACAACCTGGGGCGGCACTGAAGCTTTCTTT.